One sample yielded the 21 T cell receptor beta chains listed below, sequenced in a study of PD-L1 blockade in urothelial cancer. TCRdb's copy holds only in-frame clones and misses some; the assay was immunoSEQ multiplex PCR. The sample has 100,000 to 150,000 clones; roughly 80% are singletons. Regarding time point: pretreatment peripheral blood. Source: PBMCs, taken around atezolizumab (anti-PD-L1) treatment. These receptors came from a middle-aged man with urothelial cancer.

The genes are TRBV7-9 and TRBJ1-2, with D possibly matching TRBD1 (5 bases). CDR3 length equals 14 residues. V lost 5 bases and J 4 bases, leaving 14 bases between the germline ends. Germline loops: CDR1 SEHNR, CDR2 FQNEAQ (reference sequence). Written as DNA, the CDR3 is TGTGCCAGCAGCGGCGGATCGGGGGGCTATGGCTACACCTTC. This codes for CASSGGSGGYGYTF.

The genes are TRBV19 and TRBJ2-7; TRBD1 might be the D (7 bases). This CDR3 is built from 15 residues. The V and J ends lost 0 bases and 5 bases respectively, with 14 bases between them. Germline CDR1 is LNHDA and CDR2 is SQIVND (reference sequence). The CDR3: CASSIDRGGGNEQYF. The CDR3 DNA is TGTGCCAGTAGTATAGATCGAGGGGGCGGGAACGAGCAGTACTTC.

The sample holds one count of this clone. V is TRBV7-5 and J is TRBJ1-2; the table names TRBD1, a call not compared with the DNA. TRBV7-5 represents a pseudogene. This CDR3 is 19 amino acids long. The CDR3 DNA reads TGTGCCAGAAGCTTAGGGACCCAACCGGGACAGGGAAATTTCTGGGGCTACACCTTC. Its protein product is CARSLGTQPGQGNFWGYTF.

The V and J genes are TRBV5-1 and TRBJ2-7; D is possibly TRBD1 (6 bases). CDR3 length equals 14 residues. The V end lost 0 bases, the J end lost 2 bases, and 9 bases lay between the germline ends. Looked up from germline, CDR1 is SGHRS and CDR2 is YFSETQ. The CDR3 loop is CASSLGTATYEQYF. The DNA of the CDR3 is TGCGCCAGCAGCTTGGGGACAGCCACCTACGAGCAGTACTTC. The entire variable domain, with the rest obtained from reference TRBV5-1 and TRBJ2-7, is as follows: KAGVTQTPRYLIKTRGQQVTLSCSPISGHRSVSWYQQTPGQGLQFLFEYFSETQRNKGNFPGRFSGRQFSNSRSEMNVSTLELGDSALYLCASSLGTATYEQYFGPGTRLTVT.

The genes are TRBV7-9 and TRBJ1-3, with D possibly being TRBD1 (5 bases). Germline assignment: CDR1 SEHNR and CDR2 FQNEAQ (reference sequence). V gave up 2 bases and J gave up 3 bases, with 11 bases separating them. This CDR3 contains 15 residues. CDR3 nucleotides: TGTGCCAGCAGCTTAAGGACAACGGATGGAAACACCATATATTTT. Amino acids: CASSLRTTDGNTIYF.

V gene TRBV4-1 combines with J gene TRBJ1-5, with D perhaps TRBD1 (6 bases). Germline assignment: CDR1 MGHRA and CDR2 YSYEKL. CDR3 size: 16 residues. V was trimmed by 0 bases and J by 2 bases, leaving 11 bases between them. CDR3 in amino acids: CASSQDPNRGNQPQHF. In DNA form, the CDR3 reads TGCGCCAGCAGCCAAGATCCGAACAGGGGCAATCAGCCCCAGCATTTT.

The chain combines TRBV7-2 with TRBJ2-7, with a possible D match to TRBD2 (6 bases). Germline loops: CDR1 SGHTA, CDR2 FQGNSA. This CDR3 is built from 17 residues. Trimming removed 4 bases from V and 2 bases from J, with 21 bases in between. CDR3 bases: TGTGCCAGCAGCTATGGGGCGGGGTACGCAGCTGCCTACGAGCAGTACTTC. Its translation is CASSYGAGYAAAYEQYF.

The chain carries TRBV19 and TRBJ2-1; D unresolved. Germline V lookup: CDR1 LNHDA, CDR2 SQIVND (reference sequence). This CDR3 has 14 residues. The ends were cut back, 4 bases at V and 4 bases at J, with 11 bases in the middle. As DNA, the CDR3 is TGTGCCAGTAGTACTCCCTGGCAGTACAATGAGCAGTTCTTC. Translation: CASSTPWQYNEQFF.

The chain recombines TRBV21-1 with TRBJ1-2; no check of the table's D call, TRBD1, against the DNA was made. TRBV21-1 is shown as a pseudogene. The CDR3 is 14 amino acids. CDR3 loop: CASTPGQGKYGYTF. The CDR3 DNA sequence: TGTGCCAGCACCCCGGGACAGGGAAAATATGGCTACACCTTC.

CDR3 sequence: CASSLVQAISGNTIYF. CDR3 sequence (DNA): TGTGCCAGCAGCTTGGTTCAGGCCATCTCTGGAAACACCATATATTTT. V and J are TRBV5-5 and TRBJ1-3; no clear D gene. CDR1 is SGHKS, CDR2 YYEKEE, per germline (reference sequence). This CDR3 spans 16 amino acids. Trimming removed 0 bases at V and 0 bases at J, with 10 bases between.

This clone was recorded once. V is TRBV28 and J is TRBJ1-2; D is unclear. Deletions cut 7 bases from V and 0 bases from J, with 12 bases between. Germline V gives CDR1 MDHEN, CDR2 SYDVKM. The CDR3 runs 14 residues. CDR3 region: CASTQSQPNYGYTF. The CDR3 region has the DNA TGTGCCAGCACCCAGTCACAGCCTAACTATGGCTACACCTTC.

This chain uses TRBV5-4 with TRBJ2-1, with TRBD2 matching 8 bases. This CDR3 contains 13 residues. The germline gives CDR1 SGHNT, CDR2 YYREEE (reference sequence). V gave up 0 bases and J gave up 7 bases; unmatched junction bases: 0. The DNA of the CDR3 is TGTGCCAGCAGCTTGGCGGGAGGGAATGAGCAGTTCTTC. Translated: CASSLAGGNEQFF. The full variable domain, with the rest looked up from reference TRBV5-4 and TRBJ2-1, is ETGVTQSPTHLIKTRGQQVTLRCSSQSGHNTVSWYQQALGQGPQFIFQYYREEENGRGNFPPRFSGLQFPNYSSELNVNALELDDSALYLCASSLAGGNEQFFGPGTRLTVL.

This chain connects TRBV7-9 to TRBJ2-5; TRBD2 aligns across 15 bases. The CDR3 consists of 15 residues. V lost 5 bases to trimming and J lost 5 bases; unmatched junction nucleotides: 3. Per germline, CDR1 SEHNR and CDR2 FQNEAQ (reference sequence). Here the CDR3 reads CASSGLAGGQETQYF. CDR3 nucleotides: TGTGCCAGCAGCGGACTAGCGGGAGGGCAGGAGACCCAGTACTTC.

CDR3 region: CASRVWGQGNTGELFF. DNA for the CDR3: TGTGCCAGCAGGGTCTGGGGACAGGGGAACACCGGGGAGCTGTTTTTT. The chain links TRBV2 to TRBJ2-2; 9 bases line up with TRBD1. Germline trimming cut 6 bases from V and 1 base from J; bases unmatched to any gene: 6. Germline CDR1 is SNHLY and CDR2 is FYNNEI. The CDR3 is 16 residues long.

The chain combines TRBV21-1 with TRBJ2-7; the tabulated D call, TRBD1, remains unverified against the DNA. TRBV21-1 is tagged as a pseudogene. The CDR3 is made up of 16 amino acids. In nucleotides, the CDR3 is TGTGCCAGCAGTCACACAGGGGTCTCGGGCTCCTACGAGCAGTACTTC. Its translation: CASSHTGVSGSYEQYF.

The gene calls are TRBV7-2 and TRBJ2-1, with D maybe TRBD2 (5 bases). CDR3 length: 15 amino acids. Trimming took 5 bases from V and 0 from J, leaving 11 bases between them. Per germline, CDR1 SGHTA and CDR2 FQGNSA. The DNA for the CDR3 is TGTGCCAGCAGCCCGGACTTCACCTCCTACAATGAGCAGTTCTTC. As protein: CASSPDFTSYNEQFF. The full variable domain, rest sourced from reference TRBV7-2 and TRBJ2-1, is GAGVSQSPSNKVTEKGKDVELRCDPISGHTALYWYRQSLGQGLEFLIYFQGNSAPDKSGLPSDRFSAERTGGSVSTLTIQRTQQEDSAVYLCASSPDFTSYNEQFFGPGTRLTVL.

In nucleotides, the CDR3 is TGTGCCTGGGACCTCGGGACTAGCGGGAGGCCAGGCAATGAGCAGTTCTTC. Its protein is CAWDLGTSGRPGNEQFF. The genes are TRBV30 and TRBJ2-1; 15 bases map to TRBD2. There are 17 residues in the CDR3. Trimming cost V 5 bases and J 6 bases; bases outside gene matches: 11. In germline, CDR1 is GTSNPN, CDR2 SVGIG (reference sequence).

This chain links TRBV6-1 with TRBJ1-3, with a possible D match to TRBD1 (6 bases). Germline V gene sequence: CDR1 MNHNS, CDR2 SASEGT. The CDR3 spans 15 residues. V was clipped by 6 bases and J by 0 bases, with 12 bases between them. The CDR3 sequence is CASSTGFFSGNTIYF. DNA of the CDR3: TGTGCCAGCAGCACAGGGTTCTTCTCTGGAAACACCATATATTTT.

The chain links TRBV5-4 to TRBJ2-7; a possible D gene is TRBD2 (6 bases). V lost 5 bases, J lost 6 bases, and 18 bases lay in between. The CDR3 sequence is 14 residues long. Per germline, CDR1 SGHNT and CDR2 YYREEE (reference sequence). The CDR3 sequence is CASRAVGRDSEQYF. The CDR3 DNA is TGTGCCAGCAGGGCCGTTGGGCGGGATTCCGAGCAGTACTTC.

V and J are TRBV18 and TRBJ2-1; 7 bases align to TRBD1. Germline V gene sequence: CDR1 KGHSH, CDR2 LQKENI. CDR3 size: 14 residues. V gave up 6 bases and J gave up 2 bases; unmatched junction bases: 4. The CDR3 nucleotides are TGTGCCAGCTCCCCCGGGACAGCCTACAATGAGCAGTTCTTC. It encodes CASSPGTAYNEQFF. The full variable domain, with the rest looked up from reference TRBV18 and TRBJ2-1, is NAGVMQNPRHLVRRRGQEARLRCSPMKGHSHVYWYRQLPEEGLKFMVYLQKENIIDESGMPKERFSAEFPKEGPSILRIQQVVRGDSAAYFCASSPGTAYNEQFFGPGTRLTVL.

V is TRBV5-4 and J is TRBJ1-2; no clear D gene. The CDR3 runs 13 residues. From germline, CDR1 is SGHNT and CDR2 YYREEE (reference sequence). V was pared by 2 bases and J by 4 bases, with 9 bases between. CDR3 residues: CASSLKGGYGYTF. CDR3 nucleotide sequence: TGTGCCAGCAGCTTAAAAGGAGGCTATGGCTACACCTTC. The full variable domain, rest sourced from reference TRBV5-4 and TRBJ1-2, is ETGVTQSPTHLIKTRGQQVTLRCSSQSGHNTVSWYQQALGQGPQFIFQYYREEENGRGNFPPRFSGLQFPNYSSELNVNALELDDSALYLCASSLKGGYGYTFGSGTRLTVV.